This TCR beta chain came from a study of beta chain features in type 1 diabetes. The CDR3 spans 12 residues. Germline V lookup: CDR1 SQVTM, CDR2 ANQGSEA. As every portion of the isolated RNA was reverse transcribed, the sequencing read expressed TCRB transcripts. Method: immunoSEQ multiplex PCR; TCRdb's copy keeps in-frame clones and lacks some. The repertoire consists of roughly 500,000 clones, with around 10% occurring once and the leading ten covering 0.035% to 0.05%. Every single donor gave one heparinised blood draw, and these averaged roughly 0.11 L. This TCR was recovered from a woman between 18 and 30 years old in good health. The chain links TRBV29-1 to TRBJ2-7; D is perhaps TRBD2 (6 bases). The sample consisted of naive CD4+ T cells from blood. This chain's CDR3 is CSCGTETYEQYF. CDR3 DNA: TGCAGTTGCGGGACGGAGACCTACGAGCAGTACTTC.